One and the same sample provided the 10 T cell receptor beta chains below, sequenced in a study of blood T cell repertoires in COVID-19. TCRdb's table, derived via immunoSEQ multiplex PCR, lists solely in-frame clones and lacks some. The sample includes roughly 34,000 clones, about 85% of them seen just once. Sequencing was done on a sample of peripheral blood. The receptors here all came from a woman older than 75 with active or convalescent COVID-19.

V is TRBV3-1 (or the pseudogene TRBV3-2) and J is TRBJ2-5; TRBD2 matches at 9 bases. V was pared by 1 base and J by 4 bases, with 7 bases of the junction left unmatched. Germline assignment: CDR1 LGHDT and CDR2 YNNKEL (reference sequence). CDR3 length equals 16 residues. As DNA, the CDR3 is TGTGCCAGCAGCCAAGCTCAAGCGGGGGGACGAGAGACCCAGTACTTC. Protein: CASSQAQAGGRETQYF.

This chain connects TRBV11-2 to TRBJ2-6; 7 positions match TRBD1. This CDR3 has 16 residues. CDR1 and CDR2 (germline): SGHAT, FQNNGV. V was pared by 1 base and J by 0 bases, with 0 bases of the junction left unmatched. The CDR3 coding sequence is TGTGCCAGCAGCTTAGGACAGGGCTCTGGGGCCAACGTCCTGACTTTC. Translating it yields CASSLGQGSGANVLTF.

This clone was counted once. This sequence joins TRBV7-9 and TRBJ2-6, with no clear D. The CDR3 runs to 14 residues. From germline, CDR1 is SEHNR and CDR2 FQNEAQ (reference sequence). The germline V and J ends were trimmed by 5 bases and 4 bases, with 9 bases remaining between them. The CDR3 nucleotides are TGTGCCAGCAGCCAGCGATGGGGGGCCAACGTCCTGACTTTC. Its protein is CASSQRWGANVLTF.

The gene calls are TRBV5-1 and TRBJ2-1, with 9 nucleotides matching TRBD2. J lost 9 bases, V lost 4 bases, and 8 bases had no gene match. Germline assignment: CDR1 SGHRS and CDR2 YFSETQ. The CDR3 totals 14 residues. The CDR3 sequence: CASSAGTSWGEQFF. As DNA, the CDR3 is TGCGCCAGCAGCGCAGGGACTAGCTGGGGTGAGCAGTTCTTC. Combining the CDR3 with reference TRBV5-1 and TRBJ2-1 gives the whole variable domain KAGVTQTPRYLIKTRGQQVTLSCSPISGHRSVSWYQQTPGQGLQFLFEYFSETQRNKGNFPGRFSGRQFSNSRSEMNVSTLELGDSALYLCASSAGTSWGEQFFGPGTRLTVL.

This clone is large by share. The chain is built from TRBV7-9 and TRBJ2-7, with D tentatively TRBD2 (6 bases). The V and J ends lost 3 bases and 0 bases respectively, with 12 bases between them. CDR1 is SEHNR and CDR2 is FQNEAQ in the germline V gene (reference sequence). The CDR3 length is 15 residues. The CDR3 spells CASSFRDFGSYEQYF. The CDR3 nucleotides read TGTGCCAGCAGCTTCCGGGACTTTGGCTCCTACGAGCAGTACTTC.

The chain has TRBV3-1 (or the pseudogene TRBV3-2) and TRBJ2-7; TRBD1 matches 11 bases. Germline V gene sequence: CDR1 LGHDT, CDR2 YNNKEL (reference sequence). The CDR3 has 18 amino acids. V shed 1 base and J 3 bases; nucleotides not matched to a gene: 11. As DNA, the CDR3 is TGTGCCAGCAGCCAAGGGACAGGGGGCGTGGAGGGAAGCTACGAGCAGTACTTC. Translating gives CASSQGTGGVEGSYEQYF.

The rearrangement uses TRBV24-1 and TRBJ2-1; D is perhaps TRBD2 (7 bases). This CDR3 contains 17 residues. Per the germline V gene, CDR1 is KGHDR and CDR2 is SFDVKD. V was shortened by 3 bases and J by 7 bases, with 21 bases between the two germline ends. The CDR3 DNA sequence: TGTGCCACCAGTGATGCTAGACCGGGACAAGCGGGGAATGAGCAGTTCTTC. Its translation: CATSDARPGQAGNEQFF.

This rearrangement joins TRBV7-2 to TRBJ2-5; weak D call: TRBD1 (6 bases). Germline V CDR1 and CDR2: SGHTA, FQGNSA. This CDR3 region has 15 residues. Trimming stripped 4 bases from V and 5 bases from J, with 17 bases between. This CDR3 is CASSSGDGVFETQYF. The CDR3 nucleotides are TGTGCCAGCAGCTCAGGGGACGGGGTTTTCGAGACCCAGTACTTC.

The chain recombines TRBV10-1 with TRBJ2-5, with a weak D call TRBD1 (6 bases). There are 17 residues in the CDR3. Trimming shortened V by 0 bases and J by 5 bases, and 19 bases separated the two germline ends. Germline-derived CDR1 and CDR2 are WNHNN and SYGVQD (reference sequence). CDR3 in DNA: TGCGCCAGCAGTGAGTCTGGACTCAGGGGTTCGCGTGAGACCCAGTACTTC. It yields the protein CASSESGLRGSRETQYF.

This CDR3 is CAWSGDSNTEAFF. The CDR3 nucleotides read TGTGCCTGGAGTGGGGACTCGAACACTGAAGCTTTCTTT. The gene calls are TRBV30 and TRBJ1-1; D is possibly TRBD1 (5 bases). V was shortened by 1 base and J by 1 base, with 7 bases between the two germline ends. The CDR3 sequence is 13 residues long. Germline assignment: CDR1 GTSNPN and CDR2 SVGIG (reference sequence).